These 3 T cell receptor beta chains share one sample of origin, sequenced in a study of blood T cells in healthy people across ages. Then a second PCR, running about 6 to 11 cycles, was carried out with a sample-barcoded 5' primer and a J-beta primer mix. From the 5' RACE reads, TCRdb called clonotypes with MiXCR, one entry per CDR3 protein. The sample carries about 670,000 distinct CDR3 sequences, 52% recorded once. The sequencing sample was made of blood. Receptors were obtained from a woman older than 75 in good health.

Note on this clonotype: A read error may produce the germline difference seen at one junction end. The CDR3 reads CASSDSTVQETQYF. The CDR3 DNA follows: TGTGCCAGCAGTGACTCGACCGTCCAAGAGACCCAGTACTTC. The chain links TRBV6-2 or TRBV6-3 to TRBJ2-5, with D hard to call. The length of the CDR3 is 14 residues. Germline lookup yields CDR1 MNHEY and CDR2 SVGEGT.

CDR3 region: CASSQDLDTEAFF. CDR3 bases: TGTGCCAGCAGCCAAGATCTTGACACTGAAGCTTTCTTT. This chain connects TRBV14 to TRBJ1-1; D ambiguous. Trimming removed 0 bases at V and 3 bases at J, with 5 bases between. This CDR3 is 13 amino acids long. The germline gives CDR1 SGHDN, CDR2 FVKESK.

J is TRBJ1-1 and V is TRBV2; no reliable D call. CDR3 size: 14 residues. CDR1 is SNHLY and CDR2 is FYNNEI in the germline V gene. The V end was cut by 2 bases, the J end by 1 base, with 8 bases between. The CDR3 here is CASSEQDPNTEAFF. In nucleotides, the CDR3 is TGTGCCAGCAGTGAACAGGACCCGAACACTGAAGCTTTCTTT. The entire variable domain, with the rest obtained from reference TRBV2 and TRBJ1-1, is as follows: EPEVTQTPSHQVTQMGQEVILRCVPISNHLYFYWYRQILGQKVEFLVSFYNNEISEKSEIFDDQFSVERPDGSNFTLKIRSTKLEDSAMYFCASSEQDPNTEAFFGQGTRLTVV.